This T cell receptor (beta chain) was captured in a study of graft-versus-host responses after intestinal transplantation. Study as a whole: Each recipient received anti-thymocyte globulin induction, then tacrolimus and steroids for three to four years. The study, taken as a whole, reports: High graft-versus-host to host-versus-graft clonal ratios were found in allografts of patients who had graft-donor T cell macrochimerism.

V gave up 3 bases and J gave up 7 bases, with 13 bases separating them. The germline V gene has CDR1 SQVTM and CDR2 ANQGSEA. The CDR3 is 13 amino acids. Details on this clone: Its antigen is unidentified.

Sequenced by immunoSEQ multiplex PCR; TCRdb stores in-frame clones only, minus some. This table holds about 130,000 clones, about nine tenths found once. The input for sequencing was unstimulated CD4+ T cells sorted from spleen or lymph node cells, taken before intestinal transplant. The sequence was obtained from a human donor who received an intestinal transplant. V usage is TRBV29-1 and J usage is TRBJ2-1; D perhaps matches TRBD1 (6 bases). The CDR3 DNA reads TGCAGCGTTGAGGCAGGGGTTAGGAATGAGCAGTTCTTC. Translating gives CSVEAGVRNEQFF.